This T cell receptor beta chain was obtained from a study of shared clonotypes between healthy human individuals. The method was immunoSEQ multiplex PCR; TCRdb's version includes in-frame clones alone and lacks a portion of them. This sample has some 680,000 clones, with around 73% found just once. Of note for this clone: What it binds is not known.

From germline, CDR1 is MNHNY and CDR2 SVGAGI (reference sequence). Unmatched junction bases numbered 5, after V lost 2 bases and J lost 6 bases. The CDR3 covers 14 residues. Study conclusions and caveats: Some clonotypes were shared by all four sorted-subset donors, while others were not shared. The non-shared ones had lower generation probabilities than the shared ones.

The receptor was isolated from a woman aged 25 to 39 in good health. V and J are TRBV6-6 and TRBJ2-7, with 9 bases identical to TRBD1. Specimen: memory CD4+ T cells sorted from blood. Sample subset: CD45RA-negative fraction. CDR3 region: CASSYGDRAGEQYF. The CDR3, as DNA: TGTGCCAGCAGTTACGGGGACAGGGCTGGCGAGCAGTACTTC.